This T cell receptor (beta chain) was found in a study of cytomegalovirus exposure and HLA in healthy donors. As to this clone: Its antigen remains unidentified.

Study observations and caveats: The number of N-insertions in an Asian-associated ancestry cluster was reportedly below the 666-donor mean in a later analysis. In a later analysis, TCR beta V- and J-gene trimming showed a link to a missense DCLRE1C variant. The listing of roughly 160 TCR beta chains classed them as cytomegalovirus-associated.

Germline lookup yields CDR1 MNHEY and CDR2 SMNVEV (reference sequence). V lost 2 bases to trimming and J lost 3 bases, with 19 bases between them. This CDR3 comprises 17 residues. Primers included in the PCR were 60 Vbeta and 13 Jbeta primers. The protocol was immunoSEQ multiplex PCR, while the TCRdb copy is restricted to in-frame clones and leaves out a portion. In the table there are about 150,000 clones, around 79% of which are singletons. This receptor was taken from a young man in good health and CMV-seronegative. Specimen: PBMCs. V and J are TRBV27 and TRBJ1-1; D is perhaps TRBD1 (6 bases). The CDR3 loop reads CASSLRGDTQIDTEAFF. CDR3 DNA sequence: TGTGCCAGCAGTTTAAGAGGGGACACACAGATAGACACTGAAGCTTTCTTT.